This entry lists 9 T cell receptor beta chains sequenced from one sample in a study of blood T cell repertoires in COVID-19. Sequenced by immunoSEQ multiplex PCR; TCRdb stores in-frame clones only, minus some. This table has some 350,000 clones, roughly 90% appearing once. Source material: peripheral blood. These receptors were collected from a woman between 70 and 85 years old with COVID-19, enrolled during active disease.

The chain has TRBV9 and TRBJ2-7; weak D call: TRBD1 (7 bases). The CDR3 contains 15 residues. Germline CDR1 SGDLS, CDR2 YYNGEE. V dropped 0 bases and J dropped 6 bases, with 16 bases sitting between them. CDR3 nucleotides: TGTGCCAGCAGCGTAGGCGGAGGGGGCTTCTTCGAGCAGTACTTC. Translated: CASSVGGGGFFEQYF.

This rearrangement joins TRBV10-2 to TRBJ1-1; TRBD1 might be the D (5 bases). Trimming left V 7 bases short and J 7 bases short, with 10 bases between. The germline V gene has CDR1 WSHSY and CDR2 SAAADI. The CDR3 totals 11 residues. Written as DNA, the CDR3 is TGCGCCAGCACCGCTACAGGTGAAGCTTTCTTT. Translating gives CASTATGEAFF.

The J gene is TRBJ2-7, the V gene TRBV18; 10 positions match TRBD1. The CDR3 is 14 amino acids. The germline CDR1 and CDR2 sequences are KGHSH and LQKENI. V shed 6 bases, J shed 5 bases, and the junction held 7 bases outside the gene matches. CDR3 sequence: CASSSGTGDHEQYF. The DNA for the CDR3 is TGTGCCAGCTCGTCCGGGACAGGGGATCACGAGCAGTACTTC.

The gene calls are TRBV19 and TRBJ2-3, with 11 bases that match TRBD2. The CDR3 totals 19 residues. The junction had 14 bases not matched to a gene; V was cut back by 3 bases and J by 3 bases. Germline V gene sequence: CDR1 LNHDA, CDR2 SQIVND (reference sequence). CDR3 sequence: CASSIHRPLLAGGTDTQYF. CDR3 in DNA: TGTGCCAGTAGTATCCATCGCCCCCTCCTAGCGGGGGGAACAGATACGCAGTATTTT.

As regards this clone: The sample contains more than one DNA sequence encoding this CDR3. In nucleotides, the CDR3 is TGTGCCAGCAGCTACACCCTTGCGGCGAACGAGCAGTACTTC. Amino acids: CASSYTLAANEQYF. This chain joins TRBV5-4 and TRBJ2-7; no clear D. Germline CDR1 and CDR2: SGHNT and YYREEE (reference sequence). The CDR3 covers 14 residues. Between the trimmed V and J ends, which lost 3 bases and 5 bases, there was a span of 15 bases. The complete variable domain, with remaining parts taken from reference TRBV5-4 and TRBJ2-7, reads ETGVTQSPTHLIKTRGQQVTLRCSSQSGHNTVSWYQQALGQGPQFIFQYYREEENGRGNFPPRFSGLQFPNYSSELNVNALELDDSALYLCASSYTLAANEQYFGPGTRLTVT.

The chain recombines TRBV4-1 with TRBJ2-5; D perhaps matches TRBD2 (7 bases). Germline V gives CDR1 MGHRA, CDR2 YSYEKL. Trimming cost V 5 bases and J 4 bases, with 17 bases left between them. There are 15 residues in the CDR3. This CDR3 is CASSYMSGGAETQYF. DNA for the CDR3: TGCGCCAGCAGCTACATGTCGGGGGGCGCAGAGACCCAGTACTTC.

The chain links TRBV3-1 (or the pseudogene TRBV3-2) to TRBJ2-1; 15 nucleotides match TRBD2. Trimming cost V 8 bases and J 9 bases; bases outside gene matches: 11. Germline CDR1 is LGHDT and CDR2 is YNNKEL (reference sequence). The CDR3 is 16 residues long. CDR3 sequence (DNA): TGTGCCAGCGCCTTTTGGACTAGCGGGGGGGCGGGTGAGCAGTTCTTC. Translation: CASAFWTSGGAGEQFF.

The chain uses TRBV28 and TRBJ1-6; 8 bases line up with TRBD1. The CDR3 has 13 amino acids. The germline gives CDR1 MDHEN, CDR2 SYDVKM. V was pared by 11 bases and J by 6 bases, with 6 bases of the junction left unmatched. The CDR3 DNA reads TGTGCCGACAGGGGCCACGCTAATTCACCCCTCCACTTT. This sequence encodes CADRGHANSPLHF.

The gene calls are TRBV28 and TRBJ1-5; no firm D call. CDR3 size: 12 residues. Germline V lookup: CDR1 MDHEN, CDR2 SYDVKM. Deletions cut 11 bases from V and 6 bases from J, with 14 bases between. The CDR3 sequence: CACGFLGQPQHF. Written as DNA, the CDR3 is TGTGCCTGCGGATTCTTAGGTCAGCCCCAGCATTTT.